This T cell receptor (beta chain) stems from a study of cytomegalovirus exposure and HLA in healthy donors. Study background: A preliminary data release comprised approximately 85 million unique TCRs obtained from HLA-typed donors. Study results and caveats: Investigators reported approximately 170 TCR beta chains as tied to cytomegalovirus.

Comments on this clone: Its antigen is currently unknown.

The CDR3 covers 15 residues. Per the germline V gene, CDR1 is SGHNT and CDR2 is YYREEE (reference sequence). The J segment lost 1 base and the V segment lost 2 bases, leaving 2 bases of the junction unmatched. Amplification used 60 Vbeta primers and 13 Jbeta primers. Here immunoSEQ multiplex PCR was the method, and the copy in TCRdb shows in-frame clones only, minus some. The sample shows approximately 97,000 clones, more than 70% of them seen only once. Sequencing was carried out using PBMCs. The TCR originated in a male donor in good health and CMV-seropositive. The chain combines TRBV5-4 with TRBJ2-2; 7 nucleotides align to TRBD2. The CDR3 DNA follows: TGTGCCAGCAGCTTCTCTAGCGGGAACACCGGGGAGCTGTTTTTT. It codes for CASSFSSGNTGELFF. The full variable domain, in which reference TRBV5-4 and TRBJ2-2 provide the parts outside the CDR3, is ETGVTQSPTHLIKTRGQQVTLRCSSQSGHNTVSWYQQALGQGPQFIFQYYREEENGRGNFPPRFSGLQFPNYSSELNVNALELDDSALYLCASSFSSGNTGELFFGEGSRLTVL.